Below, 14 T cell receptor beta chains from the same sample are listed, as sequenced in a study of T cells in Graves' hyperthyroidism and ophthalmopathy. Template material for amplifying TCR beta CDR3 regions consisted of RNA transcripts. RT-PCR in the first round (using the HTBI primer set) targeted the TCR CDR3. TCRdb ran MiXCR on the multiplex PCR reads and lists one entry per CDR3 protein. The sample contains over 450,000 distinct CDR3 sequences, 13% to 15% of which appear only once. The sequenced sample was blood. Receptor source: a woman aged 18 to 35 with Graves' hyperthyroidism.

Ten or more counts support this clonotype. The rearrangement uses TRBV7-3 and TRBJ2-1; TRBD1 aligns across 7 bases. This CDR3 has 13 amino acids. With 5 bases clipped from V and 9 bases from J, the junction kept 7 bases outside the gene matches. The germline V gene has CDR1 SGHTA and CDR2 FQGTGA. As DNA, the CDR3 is TGTGCCAGCAGCATCGACAGGGTCGGTGAGCAGTTCTTC. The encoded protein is CASSIDRVGEQFF.

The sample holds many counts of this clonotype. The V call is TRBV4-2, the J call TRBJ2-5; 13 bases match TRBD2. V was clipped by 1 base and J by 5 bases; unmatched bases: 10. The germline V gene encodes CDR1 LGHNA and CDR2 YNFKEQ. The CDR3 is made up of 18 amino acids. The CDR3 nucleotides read TGTGCCAGCAGCCAAGTCGGACTAGCGGGAGCGATAGGGGAGACCCAGTACTTC. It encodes CASSQVGLAGAIGETQYF.

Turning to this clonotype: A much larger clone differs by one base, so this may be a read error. This CDR3 reads CSAREGTSGIYSNEQFF. The CDR3 DNA sequence: TGCAGTGCTAGAGAGGGGACTAGCGGGATTTATTCCAATGAGCAGTTCTTC. The gene calls are TRBV20-1 and TRBJ2-1, with 13 bases identical to TRBD2. This CDR3 has 17 amino acids. J lost 6 bases, V lost 0 bases, and 8 bases had no gene match. Germline V gene data show CDR1 as DFQATT and CDR2 as SNEGSKA (reference sequence).

The CDR3 loop reads CASSSRPSGVGTQETQYF. The CDR3 DNA reads as TGTGCCAGCAGCTCCCGACCTAGCGGAGTGGGGACACAAGAGACCCAGTACTTC. V and J are TRBV7-9 and TRBJ2-5, with D possibly matching TRBD2 (7 bases). The germline V gene encodes CDR1 SEHNR and CDR2 FQNEAQ (reference sequence). Trimming removed 4 bases from V and 2 bases from J, with 23 bases in between. The CDR3 covers 18 residues.

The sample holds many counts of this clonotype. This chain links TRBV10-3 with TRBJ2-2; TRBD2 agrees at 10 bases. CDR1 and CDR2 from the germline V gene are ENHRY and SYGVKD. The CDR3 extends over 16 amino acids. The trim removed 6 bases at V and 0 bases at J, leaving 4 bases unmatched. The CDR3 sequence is CAIRGLAETNTGELFF. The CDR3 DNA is TGTGCCATCAGAGGACTAGCGGAGACGAACACCGGGGAGCTGTTTTTT.

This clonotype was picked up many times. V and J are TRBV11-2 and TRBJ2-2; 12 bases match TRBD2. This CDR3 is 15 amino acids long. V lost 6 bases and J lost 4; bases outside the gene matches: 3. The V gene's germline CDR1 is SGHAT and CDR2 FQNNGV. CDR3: CASSTSGRSTGELFF. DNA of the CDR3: TGTGCCAGCAGTACTAGCGGGAGGTCCACCGGGGAGCTGTTTTTT.

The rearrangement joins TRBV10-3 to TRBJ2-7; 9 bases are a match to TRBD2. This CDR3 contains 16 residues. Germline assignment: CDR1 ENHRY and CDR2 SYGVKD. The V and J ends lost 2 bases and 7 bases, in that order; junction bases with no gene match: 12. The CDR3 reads CAISEGGGRAGGEQYV. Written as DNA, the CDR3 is TGTGCCATCAGTGAGGGGGGCGGGAGGGCCGGGGGGGAGCAGTACGTC.

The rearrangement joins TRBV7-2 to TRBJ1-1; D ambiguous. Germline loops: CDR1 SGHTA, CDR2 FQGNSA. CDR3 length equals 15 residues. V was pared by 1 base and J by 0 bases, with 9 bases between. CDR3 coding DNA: TGTGCCAGCAGCTTAGGTGTAGCTCTGAACACTGAAGCTTTCTTT. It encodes CASSLGVALNTEAFF.

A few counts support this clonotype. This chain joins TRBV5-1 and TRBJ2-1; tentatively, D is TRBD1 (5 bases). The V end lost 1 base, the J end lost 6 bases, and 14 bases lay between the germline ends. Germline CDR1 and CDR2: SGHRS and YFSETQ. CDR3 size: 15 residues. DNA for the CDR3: TGCGCCAGCAGCTTGCGAAGGGGTAGTCGCAATGAGCAGTTCTTC. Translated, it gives CASSLRRGSRNEQFF.

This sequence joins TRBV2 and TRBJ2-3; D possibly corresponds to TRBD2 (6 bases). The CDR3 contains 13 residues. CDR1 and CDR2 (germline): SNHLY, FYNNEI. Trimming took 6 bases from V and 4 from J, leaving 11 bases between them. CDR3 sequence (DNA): TGTGCCAGCAGACGACTAGATCCAGATACGCAGTATTTT. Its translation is CASRRLDPDTQYF.

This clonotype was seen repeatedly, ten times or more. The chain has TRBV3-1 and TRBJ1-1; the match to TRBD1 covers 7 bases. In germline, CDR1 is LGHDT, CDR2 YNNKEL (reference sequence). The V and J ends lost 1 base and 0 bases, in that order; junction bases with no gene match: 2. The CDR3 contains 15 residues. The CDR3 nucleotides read TGTGCCAGCAGCCAAGCGGACAGGCTGAACACTGAAGCTTTCTTT. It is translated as CASSQADRLNTEAFF.

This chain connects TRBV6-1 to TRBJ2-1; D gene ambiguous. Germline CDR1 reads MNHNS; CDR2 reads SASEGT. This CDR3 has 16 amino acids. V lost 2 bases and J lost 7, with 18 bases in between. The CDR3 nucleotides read TGTGCCAGCAGTGAACGAGAAGGACCGCCACGGAATGAGCAGTTCTTC. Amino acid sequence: CASSEREGPPRNEQFF.

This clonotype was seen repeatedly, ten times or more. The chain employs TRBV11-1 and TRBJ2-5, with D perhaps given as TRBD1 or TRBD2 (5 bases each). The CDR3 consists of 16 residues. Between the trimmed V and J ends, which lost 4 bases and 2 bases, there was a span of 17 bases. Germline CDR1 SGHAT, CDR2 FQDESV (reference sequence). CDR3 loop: CASSSPGPRGQETQYF. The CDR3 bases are TGTGCCAGCAGCTCACCGGGACCACGGGGACAAGAGACCCAGTACTTC.

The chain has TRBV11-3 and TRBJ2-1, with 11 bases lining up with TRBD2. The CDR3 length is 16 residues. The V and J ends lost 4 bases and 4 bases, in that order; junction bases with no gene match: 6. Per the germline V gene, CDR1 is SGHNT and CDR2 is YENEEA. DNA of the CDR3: TGTGCCAGCAGCTCGCTAGCGGGAGGCGGTTACAATGAGCAGTTCTTC. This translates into CASSSLAGGGYNEQFF.